What follows are 16 T cell receptor beta chains derived from one specimen sequenced in a study of human T cells and chemical hapten exposure. In TCRdb, the RACE reads were re-called with MiXCR into one record per CDR3 protein. The sample includes around 31,000 distinct CDR3 sequences, 6% to 7.5% of them seen just once. Regarding time point: healthy volunteer bleed at 2 weeks. Blood, whole and unfractionated, served as the source for total RNA extraction. The sequencing sample was made of whole blood. Receptors were obtained from a human donor in good health. Some clones in this sample may be carry-over from other donors' samples.

This clonotype was observed at least ten times. This chain links TRBV28 with TRBJ1-1, with D perhaps TRBD1 (6 bases). CDR3 length: 15 amino acids. Germline lookup yields CDR1 MDHEN and CDR2 SYDVKM. Deletions cut 5 bases from V and 1 base from J, with 14 bases between. The CDR3 nucleotides read TGTGCCAGCAGTCCCCAGGGGATAGCGAACACTGAAGCTTTCTTT. Its protein product is CASSPQGIANTEAFF.

The table lists this clonotype with a few counts. J is TRBJ2-5 and V is TRBV28; no clear D gene. The germline V gene encodes CDR1 MDHEN and CDR2 SYDVKM. The V end lost 6 bases, the J end lost 5 bases, and 10 bases lay between the germline ends. The CDR3 consists of 12 residues. The CDR3 DNA is TGTGCCAGCAGGTCGGGTTCCGAGACCCAGTACTTC. Encoded protein: CASRSGSETQYF.

The chain couples TRBV7-8 to TRBJ1-1; D not resolved. The CDR3 sequence is 13 residues long. Trimming took 4 bases from V and 11 from J, leaving 17 bases between them. Germline loops: CDR1 SGHVS, CDR2 FQNEAQ. The CDR3 region has the DNA TGTGCCAGCAGCTCAGCCACCGAGCTGCGGGCTTTCTTT. Protein product: CASSSATELRAFF.

The V gene is TRBV28, the J gene TRBJ2-1; the D gene is possibly TRBD1 (6 bases). In germline, CDR1 is MDHEN, CDR2 SYDVKM. The V gene lost 2 bases and the J gene lost 4 bases, with 12 bases spanning the gap. There are 15 residues in the CDR3. The DNA for the CDR3 is TGTGCCAGCAGTTTACAGGGGATTAGGTACAATGAGCAGTTCTTC. As protein: CASSLQGIRYNEQFF.

This clonotype was observed at least ten times. The J gene is TRBJ2-1, the V gene TRBV20-1; TRBD1 aligns across 8 bases. CDR1 DFQATT and CDR2 SNEGSKA come from the germline V gene (reference sequence). This CDR3 region has 15 residues. V lost 0 bases and J lost 9; bases outside the gene matches: 10. The CDR3 bases are TGCAGTGCTAGAGATAAGGACAGGGTGGGGGGTGAGCAGTTCTTC. Protein product: CSARDKDRVGGEQFF.

This clonotype is medium-sized within its sample. DNA of the CDR3: TGCAGTGCTAGACAGGGTCTCCGGCGGGCTAATGAAAAACTGTTTTTT. It yields the protein CSARQGLRRANEKLFF. V is TRBV20-1 and J is TRBJ1-4; perhaps TRBD1 as D (5 bases). Germline CDR1 is DFQATT and CDR2 is SNEGSKA (reference sequence). The CDR3 is made up of 16 amino acids. Trimming shortened V by 2 bases and J by 3 bases, and 16 bases separated the two germline ends.

Comment on this clonotype: This clone may be a read error of a much larger clone one base away. The J gene is TRBJ2-7, the V gene TRBV7-2; weak D call: TRBD1 (8 bases). Germline CDR1 and CDR2: SGHTA and FQGNSA. The CDR3 length is 14 residues. V shed 4 bases and J shed 4 bases, with 14 bases lying between them. As DNA, the CDR3 is TGTACCAGCAGCTCACAGGGGGGGACATACGAGCAGTACTTC. This encodes CTSSSQGGTYEQYF.

This clonotype was seen at least ten times. The chain couples TRBV20-1 to TRBJ1-6, with D tentatively TRBD1 (5 bases). The CDR3 contains 16 residues. The V end was cut by 2 bases, the J end by 4 bases, with 15 bases between. Germline V gene lookup returns CDR1 DFQATT and CDR2 SNEGSKA (reference sequence). As DNA, the CDR3 is TGCAGTGCTAGATCGAGTTTGACAGAGTATAATTCACCCCTCCACTTT. Protein sequence: CSARSSLTEYNSPLHF.

The sample holds a few counts of this clonotype. The V and J genes are TRBV12-3 or TRBV12-4 and TRBJ1-4; possibly TRBD1 for D (5 bases). V lost 8 bases, J lost 5 bases, and 12 bases lay in between. This CDR3 contains 13 residues. Written as DNA, the CDR3 is TGTGCCAGCGGGCGGGGGTGGAATGAAAAACTGTTTTTT. It is translated as CASGRGWNEKLFF.

This clonotype occurred many times. This chain uses TRBV12-3 or TRBV12-4 with TRBJ1-5; possible D gene TRBD1, 5 bases. The V end lost 1 base, the J end lost 6 bases, and 7 bases lay between the germline ends. The CDR3 runs 13 residues. CDR3 coding DNA: TGTGCCAGCAGTTTAGAGAGGGGTCAGCCCCAGCATTTT. It translates to CASSLERGQPQHF.

This clonotype counts as medium-sized. The chain employs TRBV18 and TRBJ2-1, with D perhaps being TRBD1 or TRBD2 (6 bases each). Germline V lookup: CDR1 KGHSH, CDR2 LQKENI. This CDR3 has 16 amino acids. V lost 3 bases and J lost 7, with 19 bases in between. CDR3 amino acids: CASSPPSAGGGNEQFF. As DNA, the CDR3 is TGTGCCAGCTCACCTCCGTCGGCCGGGGGCGGGAATGAGCAGTTCTTC.

The sample holds many counts of this clonotype. CDR3 bases: TGCGCCAGCAGCCAAGATCCCAGAGGAGGAGACACAGATACGCAGTATTTT. Its translation is CASSQDPRGGDTDTQYF. J is TRBJ2-3 and V is TRBV4-1, with a tentative D call TRBD2 (5 bases). The V and J ends lost 0 bases and 2 bases respectively, with 15 bases between them. The CDR3 spans 17 residues. Per the germline V gene, CDR1 is MGHRA and CDR2 is YSYEKL.

Many counts were recorded for this clonotype. The chain has TRBV6-1 and TRBJ2-1, with D perhaps TRBD1 (7 bases). This CDR3 comprises 15 residues. V lost 2 bases and J 10 bases, leaving 18 bases between the germline ends. Germline V CDR1 and CDR2: MNHNS, SASEGT. CDR3 sequence reads: CASSELAQGGREQFF. DNA of the CDR3: TGTGCCAGCAGTGAATTGGCTCAGGGGGGCCGGGAGCAGTTCTTC.

V and J are TRBV5-1 and TRBJ1-4; 11 bases map to TRBD1. The CDR3 has 16 amino acids. V was clipped by 0 bases and J by 7 bases; unmatched bases: 5. Looked up from germline, CDR1 is SGHRS and CDR2 is YFSETQ. The CDR3 reads CASSLGTGGKCEKLFF. The CDR3 DNA is TGCGCCAGCAGCTTGGGGACAGGGGGCAAATGTGAAAAACTGTTTTTT. Full variable domain (rest looked up from reference TRBV5-1 and TRBJ1-4): KAGVTQTPRYLIKTRGQQVTLSCSPISGHRSVSWYQQTPGQGLQFLFEYFSETQRNKGNFPGRFSGRQFSNSRSEMNVSTLELGDSALYLCASSLGTGGKCEKLFFGSGTQLSVL.

This clonotype was seen a handful of times. The V gene is TRBV5-8, the J gene TRBJ2-7; no definite D call. This CDR3 is built from 14 residues. Germline CDR1 is SGHTS and CDR2 is YDEGEE. The V end lost 5 bases, the J end lost 0 bases, and 12 bases lay between the germline ends. The CDR3 reads CASRSRRSSYEQYF. The CDR3 nucleotides read TGTGCCAGCAGATCTCGACGGAGCTCCTACGAGCAGTACTTC.

This clonotype was recorded a few times. V and J are TRBV14 and TRBJ1-1; tentatively, D is TRBD1 (6 bases). CDR3 size: 14 residues. V was shortened by 5 bases and J by 6 bases, with 16 bases between the two germline ends. From germline, CDR1 is SGHDN and CDR2 FVKESK. The CDR3 region is CASSSLGGASEAFF. The CDR3 DNA reads TGTGCCAGCAGCTCCTTGGGGGGGGCGTCTGAAGCTTTCTTT.